Included here is one T cell receptor (beta chain) sequence, with context. Clones were read by immunoSEQ multiplex PCR, and TCRdb kept only the in-frame ones, dropping some. The top ten hold more than 1.4% of the sample, which has about 140,000 clones, 84% seen once. These data come from a study of cytomegalovirus exposure and HLA in healthy donors. The donors were members of the validation cohort comprising about 120 subjects, separate from the approximately 670-subject first cohort. Germline-derived CDR1 and CDR2 are LNHDA and SQIVND (reference sequence). The CDR3 is made up of 14 amino acids. V lost 6 bases and J lost 1, with 7 bases in between.

V is TRBV19 and J is TRBJ2-6, with D possibly matching TRBD1 (6 bases). The receptor's source is a woman between 25 and 40 years old in good health and CMV-seronegative. The sample consisted of PBMCs. The CDR3 sequence: CASRQGSGANVLTF. The CDR3 region has the DNA TGTGCCAGTAGACAGGGTTCTGGGGCCAACGTCCTGACTTTC.